This T cell receptor beta chain is from a study of cytomegalovirus exposure and HLA in healthy donors. Turning to this clone: As yet, its antigen is unknown.

In the PCR, 60 Vbeta and 13 Jbeta primers were used. Measured with immunoSEQ multiplex PCR; TCRdb has only the in-frame clones, and not every one. In total, the table holds 140,000 to 150,000 clones. The CDR3 contains 13 residues. Germline CDR1 is SNHLY and CDR2 is FYNNEI. V was shortened by 6 bases and J by 4 bases, with 12 bases between the two germline ends. Findings of the study overall: In a later analysis, common viral pathogens appeared linked to several of the most significant clusters. It was reported in a later analysis that an Asian-associated ancestry cluster showed fewer N-insertions than the approximately 700-donor mean.

Healthy bone marrow donors made up the donor group. The sequenced sample consisted of PBMCs. V and J are TRBV2 and TRBJ1-1, with D perhaps matching TRBD1 (6 bases). This clonotype originated in a male donor in good health and CMV-seronegative. The CDR3: CASSSGVVTEAFF. DNA for the CDR3: TGTGCCAGCAGCTCAGGGGTAGTCACTGAAGCTTTCTTT.